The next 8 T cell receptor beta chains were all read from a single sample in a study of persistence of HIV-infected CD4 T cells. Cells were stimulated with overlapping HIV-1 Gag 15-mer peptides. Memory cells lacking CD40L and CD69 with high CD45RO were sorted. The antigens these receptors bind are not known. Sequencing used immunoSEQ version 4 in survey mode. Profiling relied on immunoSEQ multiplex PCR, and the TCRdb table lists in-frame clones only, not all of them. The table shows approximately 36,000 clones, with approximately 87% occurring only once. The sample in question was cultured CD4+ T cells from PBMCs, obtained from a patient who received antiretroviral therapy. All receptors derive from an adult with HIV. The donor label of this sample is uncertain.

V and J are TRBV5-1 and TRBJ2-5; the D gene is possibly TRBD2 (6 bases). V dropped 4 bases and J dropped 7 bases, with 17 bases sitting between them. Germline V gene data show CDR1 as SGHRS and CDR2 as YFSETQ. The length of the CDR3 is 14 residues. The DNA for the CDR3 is TGCGCCAGCAGCCCGGACACCCAGGGAGGGACCCAGTACTTC. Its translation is CASSPDTQGGTQYF. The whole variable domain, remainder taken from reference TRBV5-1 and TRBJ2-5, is KAGVTQTPRYLIKTRGQQVTLSCSPISGHRSVSWYQQTPGQGLQFLFEYFSETQRNKGNFPGRFSGRQFSNSRSEMNVSTLELGDSALYLCASSPDTQGGTQYFGPGTRLLVL.

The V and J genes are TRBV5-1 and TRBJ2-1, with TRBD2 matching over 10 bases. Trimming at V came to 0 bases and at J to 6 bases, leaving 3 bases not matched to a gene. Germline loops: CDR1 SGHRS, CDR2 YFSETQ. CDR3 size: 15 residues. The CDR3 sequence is CASSLVLAGANEQFF. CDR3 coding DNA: TGCGCCAGCAGCTTGGTTCTAGCGGGGGCCAATGAGCAGTTCTTC.

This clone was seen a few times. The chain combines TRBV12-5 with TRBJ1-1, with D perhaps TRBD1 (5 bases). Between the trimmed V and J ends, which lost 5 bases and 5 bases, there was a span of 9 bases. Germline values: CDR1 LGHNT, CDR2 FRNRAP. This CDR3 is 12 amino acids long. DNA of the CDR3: TGTGCTAGTGGTCGAGGGGATACTGAAGCTTTCTTT. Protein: CASGRGDTEAFF. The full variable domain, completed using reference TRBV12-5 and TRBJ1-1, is DARVTQTPRHKVTEMGQEVTMRCQPILGHNTVFWYRQTMMQGLELLAYFRNRAPLDDSGMPKDRFSAEMPDATLATLKIQPSEPRDSAVYFCASGRGDTEAFFGQGTRLTVV.

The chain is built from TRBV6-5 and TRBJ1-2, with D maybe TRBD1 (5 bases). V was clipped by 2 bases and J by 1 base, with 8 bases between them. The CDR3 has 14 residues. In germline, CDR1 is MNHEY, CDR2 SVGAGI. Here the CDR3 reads CASSYSRDNYGYTF. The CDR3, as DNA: TGTGCCAGCAGTTACAGCAGGGATAACTATGGCTACACCTTC.

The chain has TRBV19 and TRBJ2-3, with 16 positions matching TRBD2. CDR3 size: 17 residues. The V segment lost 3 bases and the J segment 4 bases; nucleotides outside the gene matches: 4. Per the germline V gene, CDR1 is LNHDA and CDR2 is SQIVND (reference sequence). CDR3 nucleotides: TGTGCCAGTAGTATGGGACTAGCGGGGGGGCTGGCAGATACGCAGTATTTT. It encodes CASSMGLAGGLADTQYF.

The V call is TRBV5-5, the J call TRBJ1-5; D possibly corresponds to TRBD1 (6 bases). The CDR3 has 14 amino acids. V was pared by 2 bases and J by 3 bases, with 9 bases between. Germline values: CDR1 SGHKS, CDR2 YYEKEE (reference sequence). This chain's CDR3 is CASSFDRLNQPQHF. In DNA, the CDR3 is TGTGCCAGCAGCTTCGACAGGCTCAATCAGCCCCAGCATTTT.

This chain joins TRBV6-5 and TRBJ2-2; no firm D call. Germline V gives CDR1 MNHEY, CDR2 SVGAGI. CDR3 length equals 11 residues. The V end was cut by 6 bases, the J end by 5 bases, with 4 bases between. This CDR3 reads CASRQTGELFF. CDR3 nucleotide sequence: TGTGCCAGCAGACAGACCGGGGAGCTGTTTTTT.

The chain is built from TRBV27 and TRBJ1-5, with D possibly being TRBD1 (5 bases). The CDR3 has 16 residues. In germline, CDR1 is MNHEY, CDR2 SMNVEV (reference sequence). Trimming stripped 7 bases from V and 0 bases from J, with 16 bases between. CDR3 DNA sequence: TGTGCCAGCAAGATCGACAGCCGGTATAGCAATCAGCCCCAGCATTTT. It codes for CASKIDSRYSNQPQHF.